Listed here is a single TCR beta chain. These data originate in a study of T cell changes during pregnancy in multiple sclerosis. The J segment lost 7 bases and the V segment lost 5 bases, leaving 10 bases of the junction unmatched. Germline V gene lookup returns CDR1 SNHLY and CDR2 FYNNEI. The length of the CDR3 is 14 residues. The method was immunoSEQ multiplex PCR; TCRdb's version includes in-frame clones alone and lacks a portion of them. Among under 40,000 clones, approximately 90% were seen once, and the ten largest hold around a quarter. The TCR was taken from a female donor with multiple sclerosis, enrolled in a pregnancy study. This specimen was CD8+ T cells from peripheral blood mononuclear cells, taken before pregnancy. The J gene is TRBJ2-7, the V gene TRBV2; 8 bases match TRBD2. CDR3: CASSPGLVVWEQYF. The CDR3 nucleotides read TGTGCCAGCAGTCCGGGACTAGTCGTGTGGGAGCAGTACTTC.